Listed below are T cell receptor beta chains from one sample, sequenced in a study of beta chain features in type 1 diabetes. The data were produced by immunoSEQ multiplex PCR, yet TCRdb's version contains in-frame clones alone and is incomplete. The repertoire holds around 430,000 clones, with approximately 30% as singletons. The material sequenced was naive CD4+ T cells from blood. The origin of the receptors is a man between 18 and 35 years old in good health. Both conserved end residues are part of each CDR3. D genes are given only for firm matches.

len	v_gene	j_gene	d_gene	CDR3aa
13	TRBV29-1	TRBJ2-1	TRBD2	CSVERAGVDEQFF
14	TRBV29-1	TRBJ2-3	TRBD2	CSVTGLASADTQYF
13	TRBV29-1	TRBJ1-2	-	CSVVGRGYYGYTF
12	TRBV30	TRBJ1-4	TRBD1	CAWAGTAARLFF
14	TRBV2	TRBJ2-3	TRBD1	CASSADRGPDTQYF
14	TRBV29-1	TRBJ2-6	-	CSVVQGSGANVLTF
14	TRBV5-1	TRBJ2-7	TRBD1	CASSAGTGGAEQYF
11	TRBV20-1	TRBJ2-3	-	CSATLTDTQYF
15	TRBV9	TRBJ1-2	-	CASSAQSGSNYGYTF
14	TRBV7-2	TRBJ2-2	-	CASSLEQTYGELFF
15	TRBV30	TRBJ2-1	-	CAWSTSRSGPNEQFF
12	TRBV13	TRBJ1-1	-	CASTNPFTEAFF
15	TRBV18	TRBJ2-3	-	CASSGSQLSTDTQYF
11	TRBV20-1	TRBJ2-5	-	CSGGGQETQYF
12	TRBV29-1	TRBJ2-5	-	CSVEDQVETQYF
13	TRBV5-4	TRBJ1-1	-	CASSFAGDTEAFF
16	TRBV9	TRBJ2-7	-	CASSPGDHSPVSEQYF
17	TRBV9	TRBJ2-3	TRBD2	CASSLTSSGSGTDTQYF
11	TRBV20-1	TRBJ2-1	TRBD1	CSARTGGEQFF
12	TRBV11-2	TRBJ2-1	-	CASSLVVAEQFF
15	TRBV6-5	TRBJ2-1	TRBD1	CASSYGDRDYNEQFF
12	TRBV5-1	TRBJ2-1	-	CASSLEHNEQFF
15	TRBV5-4	TRBJ2-3	-	CASSSPGSSTDTQYF
14	TRBV11-2	TRBJ2-5	-	CASSPRPDQETQYF
15	TRBV10-3	TRBJ2-1	-	CAISDVTDLPGEQFF
13	TRBV23-1	TRBJ2-1	-	CASSQSRGNEQFF
13	TRBV14	TRBJ2-1	-	CASSQKSYNEQFF
14	TRBV30	TRBJ2-7	TRBD2	CAWSVLPGGGEQYF
13	TRBV28	TRBJ2-4	TRBD2	CASTRGEENIQYF
13	TRBV19	TRBJ1-2	-	CASSIPQGDGYTF
19	TRBV10-3	TRBJ2-4	-	CAISESISRRDLAKNIQYF
15	TRBV9	TRBJ2-3	TRBD2	CASSVPAGALDTQYF
12	TRBV6-5	TRBJ2-1	-	CASRPTTNEQFF
13	TRBV7-9	TRBJ2-3	-	CASCRTGTDTQYF
13	TRBV7-9	TRBJ2-7	TRBD2	CASSLAGGHEQYF
13	TRBV30	-	-	CAWREGTLYEQYF
12	TRBV7-9	TRBJ2-4	-	CAIWGTKNIQYF
15	TRBV30	TRBJ1-4	TRBD1	CAWGTGAATNEKLFF
15	TRBV25-1	TRBJ2-5	TRBD1	CASSEPTGDQETQYF
15	TRBV9	TRBJ2-3	-	CASSVVGGGGDTQYF
14	TRBV9	TRBJ1-2	-	CASSRRGAAYGYTF
16	TRBV12-5	TRBJ2-1	-	CASAGQATSRYNEQFF
15	TRBV2	TRBJ2-7	-	CASSERTGRDYEQYF
14	TRBV18	TRBJ2-7	TRBD2	CASFVSGSGYEQYF
12	TRBV28	TRBJ2-1	-	CAISRSYNEQFF
14	TRBV7-2	TRBJ1-1	-	CASSLVGGNTEAFF
14	TRBV27	TRBJ2-1	-	CASSQRDPYNEQFF
15	TRBV7-9	TRBJ2-5	-	CASSFPSGLGETQYF
16	TRBV6-1	TRBJ2-1	TRBD2	CASSAQGTSGINEQFF
18	TRBV5-4	TRBJ2-3	-	CASSPPGYSTQNSDTQYF
13	TRBV9	TRBJ2-5	-	CASSVDNGETQYF